One and the same sample provided the 26 T cell receptor beta chains below, sequenced in a study of beta chain features in type 1 diabetes. Expressed TCRB transcripts got sequenced, as all isolated RNA was reverse transcribed. Repertoires were generated with immunoSEQ multiplex PCR, while TCRdb's copy carries only in-frame clones and drops some. The sample lists around 450,000 clones; more than 9.5% were seen once. The specimen sequenced was naive CD4+ T cells from blood. These TCRs come from a woman aged 18-30 years in good health.

This chain uses TRBV29-1 with TRBJ2-1; D is ambiguous. The germline gives CDR1 SQVTM, CDR2 ANQGSEA. V dropped 4 bases and J dropped 5 bases, with 15 bases sitting between them. The CDR3 runs 14 residues. The CDR3 nucleotides read TGCAGCGTTGTAGGTAGCAGTAACGACAATGAGCAGTTCTTC. Translation gives CSVVGSSNDNEQFF.

The genes are TRBV21-1 and TRBJ2-1; the D call TRBD1 from the table was never checked on the DNA. TRBV21-1 is deemed a pseudogene. This CDR3 spans 13 amino acids. The CDR3 coding sequence is TGTGCCAGCAGCGAGGGGGCTCACAATGAGCAGTTCTTC. Amino acid sequence: CASSEGAHNEQFF.

The sample holds a few counts of this clone. The rearrangement joins TRBV14 to TRBJ2-1; D remains ambiguous. The germline gives CDR1 SGHDN, CDR2 FVKESK. The CDR3 runs to 15 residues. The V end lost 6 bases, the J end lost 3 bases, and 15 bases lay between the germline ends. CDR3 nucleotide sequence: TGTGCCAGCAGTCCCATGGATAACTACTACAATGAGCAGTTCTTC. Amino acids: CASSPMDNYYNEQFF.

The gene calls are TRBV4-2 and TRBJ2-7; TRBD1 aligns across 10 bases. The CDR3 runs to 15 residues. J was trimmed by 4 bases and V by 4 bases; bases with no gene match: 7. CDR1 and CDR2 (germline): LGHNA, YNFKEQ. The CDR3 region has the DNA TGTGCCAGCAGCCCTATGACAGGGGGCAAATACGAGCAGTACTTC. Protein: CASSPMTGGKYEQYF.

This clone was picked up a small number of times. The V and J genes are TRBV29-1 and TRBJ2-6; no clear D gene. Per germline, CDR1 SQVTM and CDR2 ANQGSEA. The CDR3 length is 13 residues. The V end was cut by 6 bases, the J end by 2 bases, with 8 bases between. The CDR3 sequence is CSVTQTGANVLTF. The CDR3 nucleotides are TGCAGCGTAACACAGACTGGGGCCAACGTCCTGACTTTC.

This clone was counted a few times. The chain recombines TRBV4-2 with TRBJ2-1, with 14 bases aligning to TRBD2. Germline V gene data show CDR1 as LGHNA and CDR2 as YNFKEQ. There are 16 residues in the CDR3. Unmatched junction bases numbered 5, after V lost 1 base and J lost 9 bases. CDR3 loop: CASSQVGTSGRSEQFF. The CDR3 nucleotides are TGTGCCAGCAGCCAAGTTGGGACTAGCGGGAGATCTGAGCAGTTCTTC.

This clone came up a few times. The rearrangement joins TRBV2 to TRBJ2-6; tentative D call: TRBD2 (5 bases). The CDR3 is 16 amino acids. CDR1 and CDR2 from the germline V gene are SNHLY and FYNNEI. Trimming took off 2 bases at V and 0 bases at J, with 8 bases between the two ends. The CDR3 loop reads CASSETGISGANVLTF. DNA for the CDR3: TGTGCCAGCAGTGAAACGGGAATCTCTGGGGCCAACGTCCTGACTTTC.

This clone was seen more than once but under ten times. The rearrangement uses TRBV7-9 and TRBJ2-7, with 9 nucleotides matching TRBD2. The J segment lost 6 bases and the V segment lost 5 bases, leaving 8 bases of the junction unmatched. Germline V lookup: CDR1 SEHNR, CDR2 FQNEAQ (reference sequence). This CDR3 is 14 amino acids long. The CDR3 spells CASSPSWRGGEQYF. CDR3 bases: TGTGCCAGCAGCCCAAGCTGGCGGGGGGGCGAGCAGTACTTC.

This clone was detected a few times. The CDR3 DNA reads TGCGCCAGCAGCCAAGATTTGGGATTCGCCAATTCACCCCTCCACTTT. It encodes CASSQDLGFANSPLHF. The chain employs TRBV4-3 and TRBJ1-6; D uncertain. The CDR3 runs 16 residues. Deletions cut 0 bases from V and 7 bases from J, with 13 bases between. CDR1 is LGHNA, CDR2 YSLEER, per germline.

This clone was seen only a few times. The rearrangement joins TRBV7-2 to TRBJ2-2; D is uncertain. Looked up from germline, CDR1 is SGHTA and CDR2 is FQGNSA. This CDR3 has 15 residues. Trimming cost V 1 base and J 1 base, with 7 bases left between them. The DNA for the CDR3 is TGTGCCAGCAGCTTAGTTGTGAGGAACACCGGGGAGCTGTTTTTT. Translating it yields CASSLVVRNTGELFF.

V and J are TRBV9 and TRBJ2-1; D gene uncertain. The germline V gene encodes CDR1 SGDLS and CDR2 YYNGEE. Deletions cut 2 bases from V and 8 bases from J, with 17 bases between. This CDR3 is built from 15 residues. The CDR3 spells CASSVGIPSWDEQFF. DNA for the CDR3: TGTGCCAGCAGCGTGGGTATTCCGTCTTGGGATGAGCAGTTCTTC.

This clone was counted only a few times. The chain recombines TRBV28 with TRBJ2-5; D may be TRBD2 (6 bases). The ends were cut back, 6 bases at V and 5 bases at J, with 22 bases in the middle. This CDR3 has 16 amino acids. The germline V gene has CDR1 MDHEN and CDR2 SYDVKM. For the CDR3, the DNA is TGTGCCAGCAGGCCCCTCCTAGGATCGGGAGTCGAGACCCAGTACTTC. Its protein product is CASRPLLGSGVETQYF. Combining the CDR3 with reference TRBV28 and TRBJ2-5 gives the whole variable domain DVKVTQSSRYLVKRTGEKVFLECVQDMDHENMFWYRQDPGLGLRLIYFSYDVKMKEKGDIPEGYSVSREKKERFSLILESASTNQTSMYLCASRPLLGSGVETQYFGPGTRLLVL.

The V gene is TRBV10-3, the J gene TRBJ1-4; D gene uncertain. Germline CDR1 reads ENHRY; CDR2 reads SYGVKD. Trimming took off 11 bases at V and 7 bases at J, with 17 bases between the two ends. The CDR3 has 13 amino acids. The CDR3 region is CASSLTAGEKLFF. CDR3 DNA: TGTGCCTCTTCTTTGACCGCGGGTGAAAAACTGTTTTTT.

This clone was counted between two and nine times. This chain links TRBV14 with TRBJ2-2; D is unresolved. Trimming removed 4 bases from V and 6 bases from J, with 12 bases in between. Germline CDR1 reads SGHDN; CDR2 reads FVKESK. CDR3 length: 14 residues. The CDR3 loop is CASSRLQGSGELFF. CDR3 in DNA: TGTGCCAGCAGCCGGCTTCAAGGGTCCGGGGAGCTGTTTTTT.

This clone was detected a few times. The rearrangement links TRBV9 to TRBJ2-5, with D uncertain. Trimming removed 1 base from V and 5 bases from J, with 9 bases in between. The CDR3 is 13 residues long. CDR1 SGDLS and CDR2 YYNGEE come from the germline V gene. The CDR3 loop is CASSVRQRETQYF. CDR3 DNA: TGTGCCAGCAGCGTAAGGCAGAGGGAGACCCAGTACTTC.

The chain uses TRBV14 and TRBJ2-7; 7 bases map to TRBD1. CDR3 length equals 14 residues. V lost 3 bases to trimming and J lost 6 bases; unmatched junction nucleotides: 8. Per the germline V gene, CDR1 is SGHDN and CDR2 is FVKESK. DNA for the CDR3: TGTGCCAGCAGCCAGGGACAGCGCATCGCCGAGCAGTACTTC. Residues: CASSQGQRIAEQYF.

V and J are TRBV7-2 and TRBJ2-1, with 7 bases lining up with TRBD1. The CDR3 contains 15 residues. V gave up 5 bases and J gave up 8 bases; unmatched junction bases: 12. Germline assignment: CDR1 SGHTA and CDR2 FQGNSA. CDR3 DNA sequence: TGTGCCAGCAGCCCCCCAAGACAGGGACGCTATGAGCAGTTCTTC. This sequence encodes CASSPPRQGRYEQFF.

The genes are TRBV7-2 and TRBJ2-7; D call uncertain. Germline V lookup: CDR1 SGHTA, CDR2 FQGNSA. CDR3 length: 15 residues. Trimming pared 2 bases from V and 1 base from J, leaving 12 bases between. CDR3 protein: CASSLSPVLSYEQYF. The CDR3 DNA reads as TGTGCCAGCAGCTTAAGTCCGGTTTTGTCCTACGAGCAGTACTTC. Combining the CDR3 with reference TRBV7-2 and TRBJ2-7 gives the whole variable domain GAGVSQSPSNKVTEKGKDVELRCDPISGHTALYWYRQSLGQGLEFLIYFQGNSAPDKSGLPSDRFSAERTGGSVSTLTIQRTQQEDSAVYLCASSLSPVLSYEQYFGPGTRLTVT.

There are a few counts of this clone. The rearrangement uses TRBV5-4 and TRBJ2-5; 9 nucleotides match TRBD1. The CDR3 consists of 13 residues. Germline lookup yields CDR1 SGHNT and CDR2 YYREEE (reference sequence). The trim removed 5 bases at V and 4 bases at J, leaving 3 bases unmatched. The CDR3 spells CASRGQGGETQYF. The CDR3 DNA reads as TGTGCCAGCAGGGGACAGGGCGGAGAGACCCAGTACTTC.

There are a few counts of this clone. The rearrangement joins TRBV19 to TRBJ2-7; 9 bases agree with TRBD1. Germline assignment: CDR1 LNHDA and CDR2 SQIVND (reference sequence). The CDR3 totals 15 residues. The V and J ends lost 6 bases and 3 bases, in that order; junction bases with no gene match: 9. Written as DNA, the CDR3 is TGTGCCAGTAGACGGGCCGGGACAGGGCTCTACGAGCAGTACTTC. Translation gives CASRRAGTGLYEQYF.

J is TRBJ2-7 and V is TRBV12-5; D call uncertain. The germline gives CDR1 LGHNT, CDR2 FRNRAP. This CDR3 comprises 14 residues. Trimming shortened V by 3 bases and J by 0 bases, and 9 bases separated the two germline ends. DNA of the CDR3: TGTGCTAGTGGTTTTTCCAGGAGCTCCTACGAGCAGTACGTC. This sequence encodes CASGFSRSSYEQYV.

This clone turned up a few times. V usage is TRBV4-1 and J usage is TRBJ1-1; 7 positions agree with TRBD1. This CDR3 comprises 17 residues. J gave up 1 base and V 3 bases, and 11 bases lay outside the gene matches. Germline V lookup: CDR1 MGHRA, CDR2 YSYEKL. CDR3 loop: CASSHILPRGKNTEAFF. CDR3 bases: TGCGCCAGCAGCCATATCCTTCCCAGGGGGAAGAACACTGAAGCTTTCTTT.

On this clone itself: A clone one base away is much larger, so this may be a read error. The sample holds other DNA sequences that translate to the same CDR3. V usage is TRBV11-3 and J usage is TRBJ2-3, with D uncertain. In germline, CDR1 is SGHNT, CDR2 YENEEA. CDR3 length equals 11 residues. Trimming took off 5 bases at V and 3 bases at J, with 3 bases between the two ends. CDR3 region: CASSLTDTQYF. DNA for the CDR3: TGTGCCAGCAGCCTTACAGATACGCAGTATTTT.

This clone was recorded a few times. The gene calls are TRBV5-4 and TRBJ1-4; tentative D call: TRBD1 (6 bases). Trimming left V 4 bases short and J 10 bases short, with 17 bases between. Germline V gene data show CDR1 as SGHNT and CDR2 as YYREEE (reference sequence). This CDR3 has 14 residues. In DNA form, the CDR3 reads TGTGCCAGCAGCGCCGGGGGGGCGCGGGGAAAACTGTTTTTT. The encoded protein is CASSAGGARGKLFF.

This clone was seen a handful of times. This chain connects TRBV4-3 to TRBJ2-7, with 9 bases lining up with TRBD2. This CDR3 region has 17 residues. Germline-derived CDR1 and CDR2 are LGHNA and YSLEER. The junction had 9 bases not matched to a gene; V was cut back by 1 base and J by 2 bases. The CDR3 region is CASSQVLGSSGTYEQYF. DNA for the CDR3: TGCGCCAGCAGCCAAGTTTTAGGGTCTAGCGGGACCTACGAGCAGTACTTC.

This clone was picked up many times. The sample holds other DNA sequences that translate to the same CDR3. The chain recombines TRBV7-9 with TRBJ2-7; D ambiguous. V lost 8 bases to trimming and J lost 2 bases, with 4 bases between them. The CDR3 totals 10 residues. Per germline, CDR1 SEHNR and CDR2 FQNEAQ (reference sequence). The CDR3 loop is CASGTYEQYF. The CDR3 nucleotides read TGTGCCAGCGGGACCTACGAGCAGTACTTC.